This paragraph reports one T cell receptor (beta chain). This clonotype showed up just a few times. Its antigen remains undetermined. No base-level quality is on record; no much larger clone is a single base apart. The treatment or condition label for this specimen denotes: allogeneic hematopoietic cell transplantation with graft depleted of TCRalphabeta T cells and CD19 B cells. TCRalphabeta/CD19-depleted allogeneic hematopoietic cell grafts were given to the transplant recipients, all of whom were children. The data were obtained in a study of T-cell reconstitution after alpha-beta-depleted transplantation in children (dated by TCRdb to the mid-2010s). Background on the whole study: Using TCR repertoire profiling, the study quantitatively followed how T-cell immune reconstitution unfolded in children after TCRalphabeta/CD19-depleted allogeneic hematopoietic cell transplantation. Study-wide conclusions, independent of this receptor: About two months after transplant, the apparently early recovery of alphabetaT-cell counts reportedly depended on just several hundred clones that had expanded rapidly and came from non-depleted graft cells. The frequencies of hyperexpanded clones fell over the following months, and after one year, T-cell counts and TCRbeta diversity were mostly attributed to newly produced T cells. In some patients, the high TCRbeta diversity seen at day 60 was put down to recipient T cells and intrathymic progenitors that had survived conditioning.

The germline V and J ends show losses of 3 bases and 6 bases respectively, and no gene match explains 0 bases of the junction. From the germline V gene (reference sequence), CDR1 is LNHNV and CDR2 is YYDKDF. CDR3 length: 13 amino acids, cysteine to phenylalanine. The CDR3 DNA has 39 bases and is translated from base 1. Preparation of the library involved PCR. TCRdb lists the instrument as Illumina HiSeq 2500. To normalize quantification of the TCRbeta repertoire, the TCR libraries were built with molecular barcoding that relied on unique molecular identifiers. Using fastp at Q25 and MiXCR, TCRdb reprocessed the public reads and kept productive beta chains. Rows are combined by CDR3 protein, so each entry shows the most common genes and DNA. The sample data list about 200,000 distinct CDR3 sequences, and 6.3% of these were observed just once. The leading ten clones occupy roughly 4.7% of the sample.

The sequence joins TRBV15 to TRBJ2-1, with 9 bases matching TRBD1. The sample was PBMCs, taken before TCRalphabeta/CD19-depleted stem cell transplant. The sequence derives from a girl under three years old with combined immunodeficiency, due to receive a stem cell transplant. CDR3 loop: CATSRDRGNEQFF. The nucleotide sequence is given as TGTGCCACCAGCAGGGACAGGGGCAATGAGCAGTTCTTC. With all but the CDR3 taken from the reference TRBV15 and TRBJ2-1 genes, the full variable domain is: DAMVIQNPRYQVTQFGKPVTLSCSQTLNHNVMYWYQQKSSQAPKLLFHYYDKDFNNEADTPDNFQSRRPNTSFCFLDIRSPGLGDTAMYLCATSRDRGNEQFFGPGTRLTVL.